The 21 T cell receptor beta chains below were found in one sample sequenced in a study of regulatory T cells in long-lasting Graves disease (dated by TCRdb to the early 2020s). The time point label, as the study defines it: persistent/refractory GD, antithyroid drugs over 5 years with positive TRAb. For both TCR sequencing and RNA sequencing, RNA was extracted from PBMCs in TRIzol. The library was made by multiplex PCR. Reads for this sample came from an Illumina HiSeq 4000. TCR beta libraries were built with iRepertoire HTBI primers and Arm-PCR amplification of CDR3 regions. TCRdb took the public reads, trimmed them with fastp at Q25, ran MiXCR for clone calling and kept in-frame beta chains. Merged by CDR3 protein, the rows form single entries marked with the most common genes and DNA. Present in this sample are a few hundred thousand distinct CDR3 sequences, 20% to 30% of which were seen just once. The ten most abundant clones make up roughly 30% of the sample.

The source material was peripheral blood mononuclear cells (PBMCs), sampled when the disease was refractory, from a patient treated with antithyroid drugs. The source is a female donor with Graves disease.

The chain recombines TRBV20-1 with TRBJ2-7; D not certain. The length of the CDR3 is 10 residues. Trimming shortened V by 5 bases and J by 4 bases, and 6 bases separated the two germline ends. From germline, CDR1 is DFQATT and CDR2 SNEGSKA (reference sequence). This CDR3 is CSAFLYEQYF. CDR3 nucleotide sequence: TGCAGTGCTTTTCTTTACGAGCAGTACTTC.

The genes are TRBV5-4 and TRBJ1-2; D is ambiguous. Between the trimmed V and J ends, which lost 3 bases and 4 bases, there was a span of 10 bases. The CDR3 is 13 amino acids. Germline V gene lookup returns CDR1 SGHNT and CDR2 YYREEE (reference sequence). This CDR3 is CASSSRGSYGYTF. For the CDR3, the DNA is TGTGCCAGCAGCTCCCGCGGGTCCTATGGCTACACCTTC. Looking up the rest from reference TRBV5-4 and TRBJ1-2 gives the full variable domain: ETGVTQSPTHLIKTRGQQVTLRCSSQSGHNTVSWYQQALGQGPQFIFQYYREEENGRGNFPPRFSGLQFPNYSSELNVNALELDDSALYLCASSSRGSYGYTFGSGTRLTVV.

The chain carries TRBV5-6 and TRBJ2-7; 8 nucleotides match TRBD2. This CDR3 region has 13 residues. From germline, CDR1 is SGHDT and CDR2 YYEEEE. With 1 base clipped from V and 7 bases from J, the junction kept 4 bases outside the gene matches. CDR3 DNA sequence: TGTGCCAGCAGCTTGTTCGGGGGGGGAGAGCAGTACTTC. The encoded protein is CASSLFGGGEQYF.

The CDR3 reads CASSPRVGQETQYF. CDR3 bases: TGTGCCAGCAGCCCCCGAGTCGGGCAAGAGACCCAGTACTTC. This chain links TRBV7-9 with TRBJ2-5; D is unclear. The CDR3 sequence is 14 residues long. The V end lost 5 bases, the J end lost 2 bases, and 12 bases lay between the germline ends. Germline lookup yields CDR1 SEHNR and CDR2 FQNEAQ (reference sequence).

The rearrangement uses TRBV18 and TRBJ2-7, with D possibly TRBD2 on 5 matching bases. The CDR3 is made up of 14 amino acids. Trimming removed 6 bases from V and 3 bases from J, with 15 bases in between. CDR1 KGHSH and CDR2 LQKENI come from the germline V gene. CDR3 sequence (DNA): TGTGCCAGCTCCCCCTTTTTTAGCGACTACGAGCAGTACTTC. It is translated as CASSPFFSDYEQYF.

This clonotype was detected many times. The rearrangement uses TRBV2 and TRBJ2-7, with D unclear. The germline gives CDR1 SNHLY, CDR2 FYNNEI. V lost 8 bases to trimming and J lost 7 bases, with 18 bases between them. CDR3 size: 13 residues. Here the CDR3 reads CASVPETPREQYF. The DNA for the CDR3 is TGTGCCAGCGTTCCCGAGACTCCTAGAGAGCAGTACTTC.

This clonotype was counted ten times or more. This chain links TRBV2 with TRBJ2-7; 10 bases match TRBD2. The CDR3 contains 14 residues. V lost 4 bases to trimming and J lost 5 bases; unmatched junction nucleotides: 5. CDR1 and CDR2 (germline): SNHLY, FYNNEI. CDR3 bases: TGTGCCAGCAGTGCTGAAAGCGGGAGGGACGAGCAGTACTTC. Translation: CASSAESGRDEQYF.

This clonotype was seen more than once but under ten times. The V and J genes are TRBV18 and TRBJ2-5; D is ambiguous. The CDR3 length is 14 residues. Germline assignment: CDR1 KGHSH and CDR2 LQKENI. Trimming stripped 3 bases from V and 5 bases from J, with 13 bases between. CDR3 sequence (DNA): TGTGCCAGCTCACCCCGGGTGCAGGCCGAGACCCAGTACTTC. It translates to CASSPRVQAETQYF. The full variable domain, with the rest looked up from reference TRBV18 and TRBJ2-5, is NAGVMQNPRHLVRRRGQEARLRCSPMKGHSHVYWYRQLPEEGLKFMVYLQKENIIDESGMPKERFSAEFPKEGPSILRIQQVVRGDSAAYFCASSPRVQAETQYFGPGTRLLVL.

The chain is built from TRBV13 and TRBJ1-1, with D possibly TRBD1 on 6 matching bases. Germline values: CDR1 PRHDT, CDR2 FYEKMQ (reference sequence). The CDR3 is 12 amino acids. Trimming pared 6 bases from V and 4 bases from J, leaving 9 bases between. CDR3 loop: CASRFRGTEAFF. In DNA form, the CDR3 reads TGTGCCAGCAGATTCAGGGGCACTGAAGCTTTCTTT. The complete variable domain, with remaining parts taken from reference TRBV13 and TRBJ1-1, reads AAGVIQSPRHLIKEKRETATLKCYPIPRHDTVYWYQQGPGQDPQFLISFYEKMQSDKGSIPDRFSAQQFSDYHSELNMSSLELGDSALYFCASRFRGTEAFFGQGTRLTVV.

V and J are TRBV2 and TRBJ2-3; 9 nucleotides match TRBD1. Germline-derived CDR1 and CDR2 are SNHLY and FYNNEI. The CDR3 consists of 14 residues. Trimming removed 5 bases from V and 3 bases from J; junction bases left unmatched: 3. The CDR3 reads CASSSGQGTDTQYF. CDR3 in DNA: TGTGCCAGCAGTTCGGGACAGGGTACAGATACGCAGTATTTT.

DNA for the CDR3: TGTGCCGATGGACAGGGGGGCACAGATACGCAGTATTTT. Protein sequence: CADGQGGTDTQYF. This rearrangement joins TRBV2 to TRBJ2-3, with TRBD1 matching over 10 bases. This CDR3 comprises 13 residues. The germline V gene has CDR1 SNHLY and CDR2 FYNNEI. V was clipped by 11 bases and J by 1 base; unmatched bases: 3. Full variable domain (remainder filled in from reference TRBV2 and TRBJ2-3): EPEVTQTPSHQVTQMGQEVILRCVPISNHLYFYWYRQILGQKVEFLVSFYNNEISEKSEIFDDQFSVERPDGSNFTLKIRSTKLEDSAMYFCADGQGGTDTQYFGPGTRLTVL.

The rearrangement links TRBV20-1 to TRBJ2-1; TRBD2 agrees at 10 bases. Germline loops: CDR1 DFQATT, CDR2 SNEGSKA (reference sequence). V shed 5 bases, J shed 4 bases, and the junction held 5 bases outside the gene matches. This CDR3 has 14 amino acids. The CDR3 sequence is CSAPLAGAYNEQFF. CDR3 bases: TGCAGTGCTCCTCTAGCGGGAGCTTACAATGAGCAGTTCTTC.

The sample holds many counts of this clonotype. The chain links TRBV6-1 to TRBJ1-4, with TRBD1 matching 9 bases. Trimming cost V 7 bases and J 8 bases; bases outside gene matches: 8. Germline V gives CDR1 MNHNS, CDR2 SASEGT. The CDR3 covers 14 residues. The CDR3 protein is CASTNLGQGEKLFF. CDR3 in DNA: TGTGCCAGCACGAACCTGGGACAGGGAGAAAAACTGTTTTTT.

This clonotype was found a few times. V usage is TRBV5-8 and J usage is TRBJ1-6; tentative D call: TRBD1 (6 bases). V shed 4 bases and J shed 7 bases, with 15 bases lying between them. Per the germline V gene, CDR1 is SGHTS and CDR2 is YDEGEE. CDR3 length equals 15 residues. CDR3 in amino acids: CASSLAGAGNSPLHF. The CDR3 DNA follows: TGTGCCAGCAGCCTGGCGGGGGCGGGGAATTCACCCCTCCACTTT.

This chain links TRBV20-1 with TRBJ2-1; TRBD2 agrees at 7 bases. There are 14 residues in the CDR3. J was trimmed by 6 bases and V by 4 bases; bases with no gene match: 9. Per the germline V gene, CDR1 is DFQATT and CDR2 is SNEGSKA (reference sequence). The CDR3 DNA follows: TGCAGTGCTATTAGCGGGCAGCGGTCCAATGAGCAGTTCTTC. Protein: CSAISGQRSNEQFF.

In this sample, this clonotype turned up a few times. The chain links TRBV19 to TRBJ1-1; 9 bases match TRBD1. CDR1 LNHDA and CDR2 SQIVND come from the germline V gene (reference sequence). J gave up 2 bases and V 5 bases, and 12 bases lay outside the gene matches. The CDR3 covers 17 residues. The chain's CDR3 is CASSPIDRGGYNTEAFF. CDR3 nucleotides: TGTGCCAGTAGTCCCATTGACAGGGGGGGATATAACACTGAAGCTTTCTTT.

The sample holds a few counts of this clonotype. The chain uses TRBV28 and TRBJ2-7; TRBD1 matches 8 bases. CDR3 size: 13 residues. J gave up 7 bases and V 8 bases, and 10 bases lay outside the gene matches. Per germline, CDR1 MDHEN and CDR2 SYDVKM. The CDR3 coding sequence is TGTGCCAGCCAGACAGGGGTGTCCAGAGAGCAGTACTTC. It yields the protein CASQTGVSREQYF.

The chain combines TRBV13 with TRBJ2-3; 7 bases are a match to TRBD2. CDR3 size: 12 residues. The J segment lost 11 bases and the V segment lost 0 bases, leaving 2 bases of the junction unmatched. CDR1 is PRHDT and CDR2 is FYEKMQ in the germline V gene (reference sequence). The CDR3 protein is CASSLGTGGQYF. The CDR3 nucleotides are TGTGCCAGCAGCTTAGGTACGGGAGGGCAGTATTTT.

This chain connects TRBV28 to TRBJ1-1, with 10 bases that match TRBD1. This CDR3 region has 16 residues. Trimming removed 3 bases from V and 0 bases from J; junction bases left unmatched: 4. Germline CDR1 MDHEN, CDR2 SYDVKM. CDR3 nucleotides: TGTGCCAGCAGTTTGGGGACAGGGGCCCTGAACACTGAAGCTTTCTTT. Amino acid sequence: CASSLGTGALNTEAFF.

This clonotype appeared many times. The chain joins TRBV6-1 to TRBJ1-1; D is uncertain. The CDR3 is 15 amino acids. Germline lookup yields CDR1 MNHNS and CDR2 SASEGT. V was cut by 3 bases and J by 4 bases, with 15 bases left in between. This CDR3 is CASSDIGRLGTEAFF. As DNA, the CDR3 is TGTGCCAGCAGTGATATTGGACGGCTGGGCACTGAAGCTTTCTTT.

This clonotype was detected a few times. The CDR3 reads CASKGQAFQETQYF. CDR3 sequence (DNA): TGTGCCAGCAAAGGACAGGCCTTCCAAGAGACCCAGTACTTC. The rearrangement uses TRBV6-1 and TRBJ2-5; 7 bases line up with TRBD1. Germline V CDR1 and CDR2: MNHNS, SASEGT. The length of the CDR3 is 14 residues. The junction had 6 bases not matched to a gene; V was cut back by 7 bases and J by 1 base.